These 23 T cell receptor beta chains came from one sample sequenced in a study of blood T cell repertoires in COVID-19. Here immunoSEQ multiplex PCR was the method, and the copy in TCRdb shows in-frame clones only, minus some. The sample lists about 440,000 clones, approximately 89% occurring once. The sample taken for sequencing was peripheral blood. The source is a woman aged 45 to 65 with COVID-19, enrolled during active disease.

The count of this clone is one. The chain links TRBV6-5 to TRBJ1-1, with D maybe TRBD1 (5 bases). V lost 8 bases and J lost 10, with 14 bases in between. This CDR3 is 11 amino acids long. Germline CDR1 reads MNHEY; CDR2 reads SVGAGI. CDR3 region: CASGRAGAAFF. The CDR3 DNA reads TGTGCCAGCGGGAGGGCCGGGGCAGCTTTCTTT.

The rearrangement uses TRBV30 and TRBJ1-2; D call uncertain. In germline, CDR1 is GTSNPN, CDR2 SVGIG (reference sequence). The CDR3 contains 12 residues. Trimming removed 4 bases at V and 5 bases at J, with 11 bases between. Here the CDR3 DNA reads TGTGCCTGGACCCCGAGAGGGTATGGCTACACCTTC. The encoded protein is CAWTPRGYGYTF.

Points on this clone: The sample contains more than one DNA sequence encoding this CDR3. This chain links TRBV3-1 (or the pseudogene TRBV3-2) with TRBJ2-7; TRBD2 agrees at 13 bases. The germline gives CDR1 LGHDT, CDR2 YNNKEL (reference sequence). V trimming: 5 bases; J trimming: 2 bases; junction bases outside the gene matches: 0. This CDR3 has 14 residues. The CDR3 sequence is CASSGTSGAYEQYF. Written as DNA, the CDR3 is TGTGCCAGCAGCGGGACTAGCGGGGCCTACGAGCAGTACTTC.

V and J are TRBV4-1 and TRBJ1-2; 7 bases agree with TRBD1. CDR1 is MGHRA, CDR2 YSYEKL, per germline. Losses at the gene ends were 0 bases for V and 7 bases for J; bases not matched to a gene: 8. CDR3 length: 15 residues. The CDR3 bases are TGCGCCAGCAGCCAAGAATCAGGGGGTCAAGGTGGCTACACCTTC. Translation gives CASSQESGGQGGYTF.

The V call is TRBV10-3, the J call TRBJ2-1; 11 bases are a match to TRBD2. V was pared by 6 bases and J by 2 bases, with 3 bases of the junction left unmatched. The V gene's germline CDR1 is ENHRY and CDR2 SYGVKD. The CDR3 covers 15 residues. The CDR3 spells CAIRLAGGPYNEQFF. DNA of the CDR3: TGTGCCATCAGATTAGCGGGGGGGCCCTACAATGAGCAGTTCTTC.

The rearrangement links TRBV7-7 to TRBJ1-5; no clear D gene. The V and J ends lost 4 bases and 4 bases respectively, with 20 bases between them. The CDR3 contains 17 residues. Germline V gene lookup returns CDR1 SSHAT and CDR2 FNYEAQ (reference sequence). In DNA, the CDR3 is TGTGCCAGCAGCTCACTCCACCGGCGGAGGGTAAATCAGCCCCAGCATTTT. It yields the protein CASSSLHRRRVNQPQHF.

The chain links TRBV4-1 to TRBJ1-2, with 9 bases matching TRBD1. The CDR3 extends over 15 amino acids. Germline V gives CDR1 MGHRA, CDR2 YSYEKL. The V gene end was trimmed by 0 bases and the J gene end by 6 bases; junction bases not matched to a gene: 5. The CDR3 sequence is CASSQERDRVHGYTF. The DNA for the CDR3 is TGCGCCAGCAGCCAAGAAAGGGACAGGGTCCATGGCTACACCTTC.

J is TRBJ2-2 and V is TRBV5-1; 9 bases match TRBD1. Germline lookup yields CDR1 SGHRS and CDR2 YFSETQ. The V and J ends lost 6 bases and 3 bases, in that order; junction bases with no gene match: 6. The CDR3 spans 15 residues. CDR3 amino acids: CASTMGDRDTGELFF. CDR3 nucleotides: TGCGCCAGCACCATGGGGGACAGGGACACCGGGGAGCTGTTTTTT.

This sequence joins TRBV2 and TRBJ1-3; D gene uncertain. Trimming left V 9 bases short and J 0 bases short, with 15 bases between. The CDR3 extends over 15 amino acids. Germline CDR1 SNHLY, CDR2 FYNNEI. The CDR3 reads CASGLAELSGNTIYF. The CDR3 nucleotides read TGTGCCAGTGGGCTAGCGGAACTCTCTGGAAACACCATATATTTT.

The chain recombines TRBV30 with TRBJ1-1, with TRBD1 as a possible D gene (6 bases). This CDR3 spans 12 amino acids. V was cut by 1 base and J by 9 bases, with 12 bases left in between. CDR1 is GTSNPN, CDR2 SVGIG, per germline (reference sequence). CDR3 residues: CAWSGQGGKAFF. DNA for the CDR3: TGTGCCTGGAGTGGACAAGGGGGAAAAGCTTTCTTT.

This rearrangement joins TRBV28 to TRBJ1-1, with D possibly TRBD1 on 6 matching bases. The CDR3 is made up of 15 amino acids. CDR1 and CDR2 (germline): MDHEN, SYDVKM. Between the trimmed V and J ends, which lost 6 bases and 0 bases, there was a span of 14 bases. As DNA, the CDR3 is TGTGCCAGCAGCTACCATACAGGGATGAACACTGAAGCTTTCTTT. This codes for CASSYHTGMNTEAFF. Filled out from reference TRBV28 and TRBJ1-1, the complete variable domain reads DVKVTQSSRYLVKRTGEKVFLECVQDMDHENMFWYRQDPGLGLRLIYFSYDVKMKEKGDIPEGYSVSREKKERFSLILESASTNQTSMYLCASSYHTGMNTEAFFGQGTRLTVV.

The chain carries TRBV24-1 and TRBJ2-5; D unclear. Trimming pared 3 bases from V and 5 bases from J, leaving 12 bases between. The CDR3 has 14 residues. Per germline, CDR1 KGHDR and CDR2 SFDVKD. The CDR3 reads CATSDDIGPETQYF. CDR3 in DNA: TGTGCCACCAGTGATGATATCGGTCCCGAGACCCAGTACTTC.

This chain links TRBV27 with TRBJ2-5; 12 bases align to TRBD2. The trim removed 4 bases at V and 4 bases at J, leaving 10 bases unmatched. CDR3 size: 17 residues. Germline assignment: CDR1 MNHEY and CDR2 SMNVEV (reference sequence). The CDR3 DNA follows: TGTGCCAGCAGTTCGCCCGCTAGCGGGGGGGCACCAGAGACCCAGTACTTC. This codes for CASSSPASGGAPETQYF.

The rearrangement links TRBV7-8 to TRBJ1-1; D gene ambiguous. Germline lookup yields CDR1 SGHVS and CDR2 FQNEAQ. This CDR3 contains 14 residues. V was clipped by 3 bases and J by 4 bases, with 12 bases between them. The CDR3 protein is CASSLSAAGTEAFF. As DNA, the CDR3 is TGTGCCAGCAGCTTGTCGGCAGCGGGCACTGAAGCTTTCTTT.

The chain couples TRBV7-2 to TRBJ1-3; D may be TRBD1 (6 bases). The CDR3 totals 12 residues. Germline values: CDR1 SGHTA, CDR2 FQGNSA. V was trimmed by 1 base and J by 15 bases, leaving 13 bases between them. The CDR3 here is CASSLGQAYGYF. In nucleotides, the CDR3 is TGTGCCAGCAGCTTAGGACAGGCTTATGGATATTTT.

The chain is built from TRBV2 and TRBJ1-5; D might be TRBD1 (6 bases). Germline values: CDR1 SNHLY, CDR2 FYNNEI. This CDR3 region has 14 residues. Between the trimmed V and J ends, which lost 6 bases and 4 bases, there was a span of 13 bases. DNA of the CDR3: TGTGCCAGCAGCCCACAGGGCCGGAATCAGCCCCAGCATTTT. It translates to CASSPQGRNQPQHF. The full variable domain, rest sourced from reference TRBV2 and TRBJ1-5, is EPEVTQTPSHQVTQMGQEVILRCVPISNHLYFYWYRQILGQKVEFLVSFYNNEISEKSEIFDDQFSVERPDGSNFTLKIRSTKLEDSAMYFCASSPQGRNQPQHFGDGTRLSIL.

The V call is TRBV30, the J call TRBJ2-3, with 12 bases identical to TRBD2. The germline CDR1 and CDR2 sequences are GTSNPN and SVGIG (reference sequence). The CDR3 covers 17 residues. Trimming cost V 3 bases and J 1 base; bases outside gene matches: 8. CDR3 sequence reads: CAWRLNGLAGRTDTQYF. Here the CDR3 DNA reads TGTGCCTGGAGACTTAACGGACTAGCGGGGCGCACAGATACGCAGTATTTT. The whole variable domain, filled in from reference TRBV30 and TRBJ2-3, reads SQTIHQWPATLVQPVGSPLSLECTVEGTSNPNLYWYRQAAGRGLQLLFYSVGIGQISSEVPQNLSASRPQDRQFILSSKKLLLSDSGFYLCAWRLNGLAGRTDTQYFGPGTRLTVL.

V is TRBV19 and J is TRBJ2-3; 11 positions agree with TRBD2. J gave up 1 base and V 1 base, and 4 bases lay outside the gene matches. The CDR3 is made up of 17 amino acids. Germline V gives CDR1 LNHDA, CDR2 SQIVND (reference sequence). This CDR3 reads CASSIVGLAAGTDTQYF. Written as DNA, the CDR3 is TGTGCCAGTAGTATAGTGGGACTAGCGGCTGGCACAGATACGCAGTATTTT. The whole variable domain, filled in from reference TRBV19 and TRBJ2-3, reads DGGITQSPKYLFRKEGQNVTLSCEQNLNHDAMYWYRQDPGQGLRLIYYSQIVNDFQKGDIAEGYSVSREKKESFPLTVTSAQKNPTAFYLCASSIVGLAAGTDTQYFGPGTRLTVL.

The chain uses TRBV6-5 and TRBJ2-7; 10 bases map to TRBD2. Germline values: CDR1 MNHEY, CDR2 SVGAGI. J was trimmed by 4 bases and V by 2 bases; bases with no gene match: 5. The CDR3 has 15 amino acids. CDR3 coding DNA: TGTGCCAGCAGTTACAGGGCTAGCGGGGGATACGAGCAGTACTTC. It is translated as CASSYRASGGYEQYF.

CDR3 nucleotide sequence: TGTGCCAGCAGTGAAGCGAGAGATCTTGAAGCTTTCTTT. Amino acids: CASSEARDLEAFF. This chain links TRBV2 with TRBJ1-1; D is uncertain. CDR3 length equals 13 residues. Germline assignment: CDR1 SNHLY and CDR2 FYNNEI. V was cut by 0 bases and J by 7 bases, with 9 bases left in between.

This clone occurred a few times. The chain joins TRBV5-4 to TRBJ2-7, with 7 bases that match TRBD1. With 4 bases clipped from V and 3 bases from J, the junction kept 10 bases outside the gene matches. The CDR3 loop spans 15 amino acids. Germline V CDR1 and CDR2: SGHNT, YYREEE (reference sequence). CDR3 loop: CASSQITDRDYEQYF. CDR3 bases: TGTGCCAGCAGCCAAATCACAGACAGGGACTACGAGCAGTACTTC.

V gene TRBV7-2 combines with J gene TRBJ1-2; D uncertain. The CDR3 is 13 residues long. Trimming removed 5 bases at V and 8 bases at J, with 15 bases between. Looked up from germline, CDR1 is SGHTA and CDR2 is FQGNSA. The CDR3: CASSPHGVLGYTF. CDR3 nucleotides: TGTGCCAGCAGCCCTCACGGGGTGCTAGGCTACACCTTC.

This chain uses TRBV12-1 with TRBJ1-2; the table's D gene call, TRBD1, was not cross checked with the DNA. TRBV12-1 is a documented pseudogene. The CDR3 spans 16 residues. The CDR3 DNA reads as TGTGCCAGCAGCTCCCGCCGGGACAGGGCTGACTATGGCTACACCTTC. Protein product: CASSSRRDRADYGYTF.